The next 21 T cell receptor beta chains were all read from a single sample in a study of neurological immune-mediated disorders. Using its own MiXCR run on the 5' RACE reads, TCRdb lists one record per CDR3 protein. This sample yields 50,000 to 55,000 distinct CDR3 sequences, of which about 3.8% are seen a single time; around 6.5% belongs to the top ten. The sample taken for sequencing was PBMCs. The source is a man aged 60 to 69 with multiple sclerosis.

The chain uses TRBV5-1 and TRBJ2-2; D is unclear. Germline V gene data show CDR1 as SGHRS and CDR2 as YFSETQ. The CDR3 sequence is 13 residues long. V was cut by 4 bases and J by 3 bases, with 7 bases left in between. CDR3: CASSTPDTGELFF. CDR3 coding DNA: TGCGCCAGCAGCACACCGGACACCGGGGAGCTGTTTTTT.

This clonotype appeared many times. The chain is built from TRBV5-1 and TRBJ2-5, with D possibly matching TRBD1 (6 bases). CDR3 size: 13 residues. Trimming cost V 0 bases and J 5 bases, with 8 bases left between them. The germline gives CDR1 SGHRS, CDR2 YFSETQ. For the CDR3, the DNA is TGCGCCAGCAGCTTGGACAGGGCTGAGACCCAGTACTTC. This encodes CASSLDRAETQYF.

Ten or more counts support this clonotype. V is TRBV7-9 and J is TRBJ2-5; tentative D call: TRBD1 (5 bases). Per the germline V gene, CDR1 is SEHNR and CDR2 is FQNEAQ (reference sequence). This CDR3 region has 12 residues. Trimming took 5 bases from V and 5 from J, leaving 9 bases between them. CDR3 DNA sequence: TGTGCCAGCAGCCCAAAGGGGGAGACCCAGTACTTC. Translating it yields CASSPKGETQYF.

This clonotype was seen many times. The chain joins TRBV5-5 to TRBJ1-1, with D unresolved. The germline V gene has CDR1 SGHKS and CDR2 YYEKEE (reference sequence). The germline V and J ends were trimmed by 4 bases and 0 bases, with 13 bases remaining between them. The CDR3 contains 15 residues. The CDR3 DNA follows: TGTGCCAGCAGCCCGACGGAAAACCTGAACACTGAAGCTTTCTTT. It specifies CASSPTENLNTEAFF.

This clonotype has at least ten counts. V gene TRBV5-1 combines with J gene TRBJ1-1, with D possibly TRBD1 on 6 matching bases. Looked up from germline, CDR1 is SGHRS and CDR2 is YFSETQ. The ends were cut back, 0 bases at V and 0 bases at J, with 15 bases in the middle. The CDR3 extends over 17 amino acids. CDR3 DNA: TGCGCCAGCAGCTTGGTTTCAGGGGCCAACCTGAACACTGAAGCTTTCTTT. It yields the protein CASSLVSGANLNTEAFF.

This clonotype was found many times. This chain links TRBV20-1 with TRBJ1-2; TRBD1 matches at 7 bases. Germline lookup yields CDR1 DFQATT and CDR2 SNEGSKA (reference sequence). V dropped 6 bases and J dropped 8; count of bases not matched to a gene: 21. The CDR3 has 16 residues. The DNA of the CDR3 is TGCAGTGCCGGATCCTCGGGACAGCCTGTCGGCCGAGGCTACACCTTC. This sequence encodes CSAGSSGQPVGRGYTF.

This clonotype was seen at least ten times. The V call is TRBV5-1, the J call TRBJ2-1; 12 bases map to TRBD2. The J segment lost 0 bases and the V segment lost 7 bases, leaving 2 bases of the junction unmatched. The CDR3 loop spans 15 amino acids. Germline V CDR1 and CDR2: SGHRS, YFSETQ. In DNA form, the CDR3 reads TGCGCCAGCGAGACTAGCGGGGGCTCCTACAATGAGCAGTTCTTC. Translation: CASETSGGSYNEQFF. The variable domain in full, with the rest retrieved from reference TRBV5-1 and TRBJ2-1, is KAGVTQTPRYLIKTRGQQVTLSCSPISGHRSVSWYQQTPGQGLQFLFEYFSETQRNKGNFPGRFSGRQFSNSRSEMNVSTLELGDSALYLCASETSGGSYNEQFFGPGTRLTVL.

This clonotype was counted at least ten times. The chain links TRBV9 to TRBJ1-5, with unresolved D. The CDR3 totals 13 residues. Germline V gives CDR1 SGDLS, CDR2 YYNGEE. Trimming left V 2 bases short and J 4 bases short, with 7 bases between. The chain's CDR3 is CASSVEVNQPQHF. The CDR3 coding sequence is TGTGCCAGCAGCGTGGAAGTTAATCAGCCCCAGCATTTT.

This clonotype has more than one count but fewer than ten. V is TRBV3-1 and J is TRBJ2-7; D is ambiguous. In germline, CDR1 is LGHDT, CDR2 YNNKEL (reference sequence). The CDR3 has 12 residues. Trimming cost V 5 bases and J 2 bases, with 7 bases left between them. The CDR3 loop is CASSSITYEQYF. The CDR3 nucleotides read TGTGCCAGCAGCTCGATCACCTACGAGCAGTACTTC.

This clonotype was seen only a few times. The V call is TRBV20-1, the J call TRBJ2-1; 7 bases map to TRBD2. CDR1 DFQATT and CDR2 SNEGSKA come from the germline V gene (reference sequence). The CDR3 spans 14 residues. Trimming at V came to 6 bases and at J to 9 bases, leaving 14 bases not matched to a gene. This CDR3 is CSAPSGRVDGEQFF. DNA of the CDR3: TGCAGTGCCCCCTCGGGGAGGGTTGACGGTGAGCAGTTCTTC.

There are many counts of this clonotype. The genes are TRBV6-1 and TRBJ2-1; TRBD1 aligns across 12 bases. This CDR3 has 19 residues. Per the germline V gene, CDR1 is MNHNS and CDR2 is SASEGT. The V segment lost 6 bases and the J segment 9 bases; nucleotides outside the gene matches: 21. Here the CDR3 reads CASSGPGQGAQSLMREQFF. The CDR3 nucleotides are TGTGCCAGCAGCGGGCCGGGACAGGGGGCCCAATCCCTAATGCGTGAGCAGTTCTTC.

This clonotype occurred many times. The V and J genes are TRBV3-1 and TRBJ1-2; D not resolved. The germline V gene has CDR1 LGHDT and CDR2 YNNKEL (reference sequence). Between the trimmed V and J ends, which lost 1 base and 4 bases, there was a span of 4 bases. This CDR3 region has 12 residues. The CDR3 nucleotides read TGTGCCAGCAGCCAAGGGTTCTATGGCTACACCTTC. Its translation: CASSQGFYGYTF.

This clonotype was detected only a few times. This sequence may be a read error, since a much larger clone differs from it by one base. The CDR3 is CASRGEYEQYF. As DNA, the CDR3 is TGCGCCAGCAGGGGGGAGTACGAGCAGTACTTC. The chain couples TRBV5-1 to TRBJ2-7; perhaps D is TRBD1 or TRBD2 (5 bases each). V lost 5 bases and J 4 bases, leaving 7 bases between the germline ends. Germline assignment: CDR1 SGHRS and CDR2 YFSETQ. This CDR3 region has 11 residues.

This clonotype was counted many times. V is TRBV5-1 and J is TRBJ1-1; D unresolved. The germline V gene has CDR1 SGHRS and CDR2 YFSETQ. V shed 0 bases and J shed 6 bases, with 9 bases lying between them. The CDR3 spans 13 residues. This CDR3 is CASSLGSPAEAFF. The CDR3 coding sequence is TGCGCCAGCAGCTTGGGGTCACCCGCTGAAGCTTTCTTT.

This clonotype occurred many times. The V gene is TRBV5-1, the J gene TRBJ2-5; weak D call: TRBD1 (5 bases). The V gene lost 3 bases and the J gene lost 3 bases, with 9 bases spanning the gap. Germline CDR1 is SGHRS and CDR2 is YFSETQ. This CDR3 has 13 residues. The CDR3 bases are TGCGCCAGCAGCTCTGGGGCGGAAGAGACCCAGTACTTC. It codes for CASSSGAEETQYF.

In this sample, this clonotype turned up many times. The chain uses TRBV28 and TRBJ2-1, with TRBD2 as a possible D gene (5 bases). CDR1 and CDR2 from the germline V gene are MDHEN and SYDVKM. The CDR3 loop spans 12 amino acids. V was shortened by 6 bases and J by 8 bases, with 11 bases between the two germline ends. CDR3 nucleotides: TGTGCCAGCAGACGGCTAGCAGATGAGCAGTTCTTC. Its protein is CASRRLADEQFF.

V gene TRBV7-9 combines with J gene TRBJ1-2; maybe TRBD1 (5 bases). Germline lookup yields CDR1 SEHNR and CDR2 FQNEAQ (reference sequence). Between the trimmed V and J ends, which lost 2 bases and 1 base, there was a span of 11 bases. CDR3 length: 15 amino acids. CDR3 sequence: CASSLLQAFNYGYTF. The CDR3, as DNA: TGTGCCAGCAGCTTATTACAGGCCTTTAACTATGGCTACACCTTC.

In this sample, this clonotype turned up many times. The chain combines TRBV20-1 with TRBJ1-2; no clear D gene. Per the germline V gene, CDR1 is DFQATT and CDR2 is SNEGSKA (reference sequence). V gave up 5 bases and J gave up 6 bases, with 13 bases separating them. This CDR3 comprises 12 residues. In DNA, the CDR3 is TGCAGTGCTCCAAGAAAATCCGATGGCTACACCTTC. It is translated as CSAPRKSDGYTF.

Ten or more counts support this clonotype. The V call is TRBV20-1, the J call TRBJ1-1; tentatively, D is TRBD1 (6 bases). This CDR3 comprises 16 residues. Germline values: CDR1 DFQATT, CDR2 SNEGSKA (reference sequence). The V end was cut by 0 bases, the J end by 0 bases, with 14 bases between. The CDR3 region is CSARDYRDPLNTEAFF. The CDR3, as DNA: TGCAGTGCTAGAGATTACAGGGACCCATTGAACACTGAAGCTTTCTTT.

This clonotype was counted at least ten times. The rearrangement joins TRBV18 to TRBJ1-2, with D unresolved. The CDR3 contains 14 residues. V shed 8 bases and J shed 6 bases, with 19 bases lying between them. CDR1 and CDR2 from the germline V gene are KGHSH and LQKENI. CDR3 residues: CASGERVMDHGYTF. The CDR3 DNA reads as TGTGCCAGCGGGGAGAGGGTCATGGATCATGGCTACACCTTC.

This clonotype was counted at least ten times. V is TRBV12-3 or TRBV12-4 and J is TRBJ1-2; possibly TRBD1 for D (6 bases). CDR3 length: 15 residues. With 5 bases removed from V and 4 bases from J, the gap between germline ends came to 17 bases. This CDR3 reads CASSLLLQGLYGYTF. DNA of the CDR3: TGTGCCAGCAGTCTCCTTTTACAGGGACTCTATGGCTACACCTTC.